These T cell receptor beta chains were read from a single sample in a study of blood T cell repertoires in COVID-19. Using immunoSEQ multiplex PCR, the repertoire was profiled, and TCRdb retains in-frame clones only, with some absent. The sample consists of tens of thousands of clones, 75% to 90% of them appearing once. The source material was peripheral blood. Receptor source: a man aged 70-80 years with active or convalescent COVID-19. Each CDR3 is given with its conserved first and last residue. The order of the fields is V gene, J gene, clone size, D gene, CDR3 DNA, CDR3 protein. D genes are given only for firm matches. Not all rows give a size; the values are once, few, many and, for expanded clones, a class.

TRBV5-1	TRBJ2-1	.	TRBD1	TGCGCCAGCAGCAGGGGGACAGGGTTCAGTGAGCAGTTCTTC	CASSRGTGFSEQFF
TRBV3-1/TRBV3-2	TRBJ2-7	.	.	TGTGCCAGCAGCCAAGATCTCGACGAGCAGTACTTC	CASSQDLDEQYF
TRBV28	TRBJ1-2	.	.	TGTGCCAGCAGTTCGGGCGGGGGTGGCCCCTATGGCTACACCTTC	CASSSGGGGPYGYTF
TRBV10-3	TRBJ1-1	.	.	TGTGCCATTTCAGACCAGGGGCTTAACACTGAAGCTTTCTTT	CAISDQGLNTEAFF
TRBV27	TRBJ1-6	.	.	TGTGCCAGCAGTTACCAGGGAGGTTCGAGGGCCCTCCACTTT	CASSYQGGSRALHF
TRBV30	TRBJ1-5	.	TRBD1	TGTGCCTGGAGTGGGACAGGGGGCTTAGGTCCCCAGCATTTT	CAWSGTGGLGPQHF
TRBV24-1	TRBJ1-1	.	TRBD1	TGTGCCACCAGTGGAACAGGGGGCCTGGGCACTGAAGCTTTCTTT	CATSGTGGLGTEAFF
TRBV7-3	TRBJ2-3	.	TRBD2	TGTGCCAGCAGCTTAGCGTCCAGCGGGAGTCACAGTTTT	CASSLASSGSHSF
TRBV2	TRBJ1-1	.	.	TGTGCCAGCAGTGAAGTAACAAGGGAGATCGGAGCTTTCTTT	CASSEVTREIGAFF
TRBV25-1	TRBJ2-3	.	.	TGTGCCAGTCTCAGGGGCGGCACAGATACGCAGTATTTT	CASLRGGTDTQYF
TRBV6-5	TRBJ1-4	.	.	TGTGCCAGCAGGCCCCAGTTTGGAACTAATGAAAAACTGTTTTTT	CASRPQFGTNEKLFF
TRBV27	TRBJ2-1	.	TRBD2	TGTGCCAGCAGACGCCTAGCGGGAACGACATATATTAATGAGCAGTTCTTC	CASRRLAGTTYINEQFF
TRBV5-1	TRBJ1-1	.	.	TGCGCCAGCAGCACGGACACCCACAAGAACACTGAAGCTTTCTTT	CASSTDTHKNTEAFF
TRBV6-5	TRBJ1-3	.	TRBD1	TGTGCCAGCAGAACCGGGACAGCTGGAAACACCATATATTTT	CASRTGTAGNTIYF
TRBV28	TRBJ2-5	.	.	TGTGCCAGCTCGCTCATCGGGGTGGAGACCCAGTACTTC	CASSLIGVETQYF
TRBV6-5	TRBJ2-3	.	TRBD2	TGTGCCAGCAGGACTAGCGGATCCACAGATACGCAGTATTTT	CASRTSGSTDTQYF
TRBV28	TRBJ1-2	.	.	TGTGCCAGCACCCGACAGCGGGCTAACTATGGCTACACCTTC	CASTRQRANYGYTF
TRBV18	TRBJ2-1	.	TRBD1	TGTGCCAGCTCCCCCGGGACAGGGAGTTCCAATGAGCAGTTCTTC	CASSPGTGSSNEQFF
TRBV7-2	TRBJ2-7	.	TRBD2	TGTGCCAGCAGCCCCCATGGCACTAGCGGGATGCCTTCCTACGAGCAGTACTTC	CASSPHGTSGMPSYEQYF
TRBV24-1	TRBJ2-1	.	.	TGTGCCACCAGGGCCGACAATGAGCAGTTCTTC	CATRADNEQFF
TRBV7-9	TRBJ1-6	.	.	TGTGCCAGCAGCTTGGGTCTTACACCGGGTGTGTATAATTCACCCCTCCACTTT	CASSLGLTPGVYNSPLHF
TRBV18	TRBJ2-5	.	TRBD2	TGTGCCAGCTCACTAACTAGCGGTATCAACCAAGAGACCCAGTACTTC	CASSLTSGINQETQYF
TRBV19	TRBJ2-1	.	TRBD1	TGTGCCAGTAGTCTCCGACAGGGGGGGTACAATGAGCAGTTCTTC	CASSLRQGGYNEQFF
TRBV5-1	TRBJ1-5	.	TRBD1	TGCGCCAGCAGCTTGAGGGGACAGGTCGATCAGCCCCAGCATTTT	CASSLRGQVDQPQHF
TRBV7-9	TRBJ2-5	.	TRBD2	TGTGCCAGCAGCCCAAGACTAGCGGATCAAGAGACCCAGTACTTC	CASSPRLADQETQYF
TRBV27	TRBJ1-1	.	.	TGTGCCAGCAGTTCGACCGGGTACACTGAAGCTTTCTTT	CASSSTGYTEAFF
TRBV24-1	TRBJ2-1	once	.	TGTGCCACCAGTGATTTCGGAGCGAAGCCCTACAATGAGCAGTTCTTC	CATSDFGAKPYNEQFF
TRBV19	TRBJ1-3	.	.	TGTGCCAGTGCGTGGAGAGGGAACTCTGGAAACACCATATATTTT	CASAWRGNSGNTIYF
TRBV5-4	TRBJ2-3	.	TRBD2	TGTGCCAGCAGCCTATCGACTAGCGGCCCTCAACATACGCAGTATTTT	CASSLSTSGPQHTQYF
TRBV20-1	TRBJ2-1	few	TRBD2	TGCAGTGCTAGTTCTAGCGGGAGGGCTAGCAATGAGCAGTTCTTC	CSASSSGRASNEQFF
TRBV3-1/TRBV3-2	TRBJ1-2	.	.	TGTGCCAGCAGCCAAGCCGGGTATGGCTACACCTTC	CASSQAGYGYTF
TRBV7-2	TRBJ2-5	once	.	TGTGCCAGCAGCTCCAGGGGTGGAAGCCGAGAGACCCAGTACTTC	CASSSRGGSRETQYF
TRBV27	TRBJ1-2	few	TRBD1	TGTGCCAGCAGTTTATCCTTCGGGACAGGGTATGGCTACACCTTC	CASSLSFGTGYGYTF
TRBV11-2	TRBJ2-3	.	TRBD2	TGTGCCAGCAGCTTAGTTAGGGGACTAGCGAGAGATACGCAGTATTTT	CASSLVRGLARDTQYF
TRBV15	TRBJ2-3	once	TRBD2	TGTGCCACCGGACTAGCGGCAGATACGCAGTATTTT	CATGLAADTQYF
TRBV5-4	TRBJ2-7	.	.	TGTGCCAGCAGCCGGGGTGGTGGGACTGTGCAATACGAGCAGTACTTC	CASSRGGGTVQYEQYF
TRBV2	TRBJ2-5	.	TRBD1	TGTGCCAGCAGCGGGACAGGTGGGGAGACCCAGTACTTC	CASSGTGGETQYF
TRBV6-2/TRBV6-3	TRBJ2-2	.	TRBD2	TGTGCCAGCAGTTACAGACTAGCGGGAGGGGGTTTTACCGGGGAGCTGTTTTTT	CASSYRLAGGGFTGELFF
TRBV7-9	TRBJ1-4	.	.	TGTGCCAGCAGCTTAGGAGCCGAAAAACTGTTTTTT	CASSLGAEKLFF
TRBV11-2	TRBJ2-7	.	TRBD1	TGTGCCAGCAGCTCGGGACAGATTATTACCTACGAGCAGTACTTC	CASSSGQIITYEQYF
TRBV6-6	TRBJ1-6	.	TRBD1	TGTGCCAGCAGATCGGGACAGGACTTCTATAATTCACCCCTCCACTTT	CASRSGQDFYNSPLHF
TRBV30	TRBJ2-2	.	TRBD1	TGTGCCTGGACAGGGGGACAGGCGAACACCGGGGAGCTGTTTTTT	CAWTGGQANTGELFF
TRBV4-1	TRBJ1-5	few	.	TGCGCCAGCAGCCAAGAGACAGCTTATAGCAATCAGCCCCAGCATTTT	CASSQETAYSNQPQHF
TRBV30	TRBJ1-4	.	.	TGTGCCTGGAGTGCTATGTCTGAAAAACTGTTTTTT	CAWSAMSEKLFF
TRBV11-3	TRBJ2-1	.	.	TGTGCCAGCAGCCCCACGGGTGGGTGGAGCCCCTACAATGAGCAGTTCTTC	CASSPTGGWSPYNEQFF
TRBV28	TRBJ2-7	.	TRBD1	TGTGCCAGCAGTTTCGACAGGGGCTTCGGCGAGCAGTACTTC	CASSFDRGFGEQYF
TRBV7-2	TRBJ2-6	.	.	TGTGCCAGCAGCTTAGCCCCACGGGGCTCTGGGGCCAACGTCCTGACTTTC	CASSLAPRGSGANVLTF
TRBV5-1	TRBJ1-5	.	.	TGCGCCAGCAGCTTGATGGCAGATCAGCCCCAGCATTTT	CASSLMADQPQHF
TRBV6-2/TRBV6-3	TRBJ2-4	.	TRBD1	TGTGCCAGCAGTACCTACCGACAGGGTGGTCCCACAGACATTCAGTACTTC	CASSTYRQGGPTDIQYF
TRBV28	TRBJ1-5	.	.	TGTGCCAGCAGGGAGCGCAATCAGCCCCAGCATTTT	CASRERNQPQHF
TRBV18	TRBJ1-1	.	.	TGTGCCAGCTCACCTGGGGCGTTGGACACTGAAGCTTTCTTT	CASSPGALDTEAFF
TRBV4-1	TRBJ2-3	.	TRBD1	TGCGCCAGCAGCTACCTCGGACAGGGGCTCGGTAGCACAGATACGCAGTATTTT	CASSYLGQGLGSTDTQYF
TRBV3-1/TRBV3-2	TRBJ2-2	.	.	TGTGCCAGCAGCCAAGAACCCGGCGGGGCCGGGGAGCTGTTTTTT	CASSQEPGGAGELFF
TRBV10-3	TRBJ1-2	few	.	TGTGCCATCAACCCGACAGGAAACTATGGCTACACCTTC	CAINPTGNYGYTF
TRBV28	TRBJ1-2	.	.	TGTGCCAGCAGTTTAGGTGGCGGGGTTTATGGCTACACCTTC	CASSLGGGVYGYTF
TRBV2	TRBJ2-5	.	TRBD2	TGTGCCAGCAGGGGGGGACTAGCGGGAGTAAGAGAAGAGACCCAGTACTTC	CASRGGLAGVREETQYF
TRBV7-3	TRBJ2-2	few	.	TGTGCCAGCAGCTTAACGCGGGTTGCGGCCCAGAACACCGGGGAGCTGTTTTTT	CASSLTRVAAQNTGELFF